This T cell receptor beta chain was retrieved from a study of blood T cell repertoires in COVID-19. The CDR3 extends over 15 amino acids. The germline V gene has CDR1 SNHLY and CDR2 FYNNEI. The V segment lost 5 bases and the J segment 4 bases; nucleotides outside the gene matches: 8. Some clones are missing from TCRdb's copy, which holds only in-frame ones; the method was immunoSEQ multiplex PCR. The data show roughly 150,000 clones, with more than 65% seen just once and 15% to 20% held by the top ten. This TCR was sampled from a man aged 55 to 70 who had recovered from COVID-19. V usage is TRBV2 and J usage is TRBJ2-5; 9 positions match TRBD2. Specimen: PBMCs or T cells enriched from blood (not recorded which). The CDR3 DNA reads as TGTGCCAGCAGTTCCTTTCGGCGGGGGGGAGAGACCCAGTACTTC. This codes for CASSSFRRGGETQYF. The whole variable domain, filled in from reference TRBV2 and TRBJ2-5, reads EPEVTQTPSHQVTQMGQEVILRCVPISNHLYFYWYRQILGQKVEFLVSFYNNEISEKSEIFDDQFSVERPDGSNFTLKIRSTKLEDSAMYFCASSSFRRGGETQYFGPGTRLLVL.